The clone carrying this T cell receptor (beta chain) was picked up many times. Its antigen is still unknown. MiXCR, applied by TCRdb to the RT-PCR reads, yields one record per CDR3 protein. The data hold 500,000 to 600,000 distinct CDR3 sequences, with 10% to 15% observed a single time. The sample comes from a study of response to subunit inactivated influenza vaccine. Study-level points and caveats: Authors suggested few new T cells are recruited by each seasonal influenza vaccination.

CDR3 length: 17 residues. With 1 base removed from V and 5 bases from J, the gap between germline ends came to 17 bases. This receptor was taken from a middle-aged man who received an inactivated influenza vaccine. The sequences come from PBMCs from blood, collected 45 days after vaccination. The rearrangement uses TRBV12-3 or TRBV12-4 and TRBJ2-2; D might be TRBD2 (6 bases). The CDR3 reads CASSLDPRIRGTGELFF. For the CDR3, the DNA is TGTGCCAGCAGTTTAGACCCCCGTATTCGGGGGACCGGGGAGCTGTTTTTT.